These 26 T cell receptor beta chains were sequenced from one sample in a study of T cell responses to AZD1222 COVID-19 vaccine. The method was immunoSEQ multiplex PCR; TCRdb's version includes in-frame clones alone and lacks a portion of them. The sample lists some 130,000 clones, about 90% occurring once. Material: peripheral blood, obtained 28 days after the second AZD1222 dose. All receptors come from an adult who received the AZD1222 COVID-19 vaccine.

The chain employs TRBV3-1 (or the pseudogene TRBV3-2) and TRBJ1-2; 9 nucleotides align to TRBD1. The CDR3 is 16 amino acids. CDR1 is LGHDT, CDR2 YNNKEL, per germline (reference sequence). V was clipped by 7 bases and J by 5 bases; unmatched bases: 14. The CDR3 loop reads CASTPEWGQGTYGYTF. DNA of the CDR3: TGTGCCAGCACCCCCGAATGGGGACAGGGTACATATGGCTACACCTTC.

The rearrangement joins TRBV27 to TRBJ2-1; perhaps TRBD2 as D (5 bases). The CDR3 is 16 residues long. Per the germline V gene, CDR1 is MNHEY and CDR2 is SMNVEV (reference sequence). Trimming stripped 0 bases from V and 8 bases from J, with 17 bases between. This CDR3 reads CASSLSPGISSDEQFF. The DNA of the CDR3 is TGTGCCAGCAGTTTATCGCCGGGAATAAGCAGCGATGAGCAGTTCTTC.

This clone showed up just once. The chain employs TRBV29-1 and TRBJ1-1; a weak D match, TRBD1 (6 bases). The CDR3 is made up of 14 amino acids. Trimming removed 4 bases at V and 9 bases at J, with 21 bases between. Germline-derived CDR1 and CDR2 are SQVTM and ANQGSEA. CDR3 sequence reads: CSVGQGRSLLKAFF. The CDR3 DNA sequence: TGCAGCGTTGGGCAGGGGCGTAGTCTCCTGAAAGCTTTCTTT. The whole variable domain, remainder taken from reference TRBV29-1 and TRBJ1-1, is SAVISQKPSRDICQRGTSLTIQCQVDSQVTMMFWYRQQPGQSLTLIATANQGSEATYESGFVIDKFPISRPNLTFSTLTVSNMSPEDSSIYLCSVGQGRSLLKAFFGQGTRLTVV.

The J gene is TRBJ1-1, the V gene TRBV19; D call uncertain. This CDR3 contains 10 residues. Trimming took off 5 bases at V and 7 bases at J, with 5 bases between the two ends. Germline V CDR1 and CDR2: LNHDA, SQIVND (reference sequence). In DNA form, the CDR3 reads TGTGCCAGTAGTCTTGGTGAAGCTTTCTTT. Translating it yields CASSLGEAFF.

This clone appeared a few times. This sequence joins TRBV7-9 and TRBJ1-5; a weak D match, TRBD1 (6 bases). Between the trimmed V and J ends, which lost 5 bases and 4 bases, there was a span of 9 bases. The CDR3 consists of 13 residues. Germline CDR1 SEHNR, CDR2 FQNEAQ (reference sequence). In nucleotides, the CDR3 is TGTGCCAGCAGCGCTCAGGGGAATCAGCCCCAGCATTTT. Translating gives CASSAQGNQPQHF.

The rearrangement joins TRBV5-1 to TRBJ2-1; TRBD1 is a possible D gene (6 bases). The CDR3 runs 15 residues. Trimming took off 0 bases at V and 3 bases at J, with 10 bases between the two ends. Germline values: CDR1 SGHRS, CDR2 YFSETQ. CDR3: CASSLGGHLYNEQFF. The CDR3 DNA reads as TGCGCCAGCAGCTTGGGGGGACACCTCTACAATGAGCAGTTCTTC.

CDR3 DNA: TGTGCCAGCAGCGTAAGTGGACAGGCCATGAACACTGAAGCTTTCTTT. This gives the protein CASSVSGQAMNTEAFF. The rearrangement joins TRBV7-2 to TRBJ1-1, with 7 bases identical to TRBD1. After removal of 5 bases from V and 0 bases from J, the junction contained 9 bases not matched to a gene. Looked up from germline, CDR1 is SGHTA and CDR2 is FQGNSA. This CDR3 region has 16 residues.

J is TRBJ2-1 and V is TRBV7-6; the match to TRBD2 covers 9 bases. This CDR3 comprises 17 residues. V was clipped by 1 base and J by 4 bases; unmatched bases: 8. The V gene's germline CDR1 is SGHVS and CDR2 FNYEAQ. This CDR3 reads CASSLVVAGGPYNEQFF. CDR3 DNA sequence: TGTGCCAGCAGCTTAGTCGTGGCGGGAGGGCCGTACAATGAGCAGTTCTTC. Full variable domain (remainder filled in from reference TRBV7-6 and TRBJ2-1): GAGVSQSPRYKVTKRGQDVALRCDPISGHVSLYWYRQALGQGPEFLTYFNYEAQQDKSGLPNDRFSAERPEGSISTLTIQRTEQRDSAMYRCASSLVVAGGPYNEQFFGPGTRLTVL.

The chain couples TRBV28 to TRBJ2-7, with 10 bases lining up with TRBD2. Germline trimming cut 6 bases from V and 0 bases from J; bases unmatched to any gene: 5. Germline V lookup: CDR1 MDHEN, CDR2 SYDVKM. This CDR3 is built from 15 residues. The CDR3 sequence: CASRTQREGSYEQYF. DNA of the CDR3: TGTGCCAGCAGAACCCAGCGGGAGGGCTCCTACGAGCAGTACTTC.

This clone was picked up a small number of times. The genes are TRBV2 and TRBJ1-4, with D tentatively TRBD1 (6 bases). Trimming took off 1 base at V and 2 bases at J, with 8 bases between the two ends. The germline CDR1 and CDR2 sequences are SNHLY and FYNNEI. CDR3 length equals 15 residues. The CDR3 region is CASSEVQGTNEKLFF. The DNA of the CDR3 is TGTGCCAGCAGTGAAGTGCAGGGGACTAATGAAAAACTGTTTTTT.

In its sample, this clone was seen once. This rearrangement joins TRBV6-5 to TRBJ2-7; TRBD2 might be the D (6 bases). The V gene's germline CDR1 is MNHEY and CDR2 SVGAGI. The CDR3 consists of 15 residues. The V end was cut by 0 bases, the J end by 2 bases, with 11 bases between. Here the CDR3 reads CASSYSGGGTYEQYF. DNA for the CDR3: TGTGCCAGCAGTTACTCGGGGGGAGGTACCTACGAGCAGTACTTC.

This clone has just a few counts. CDR3 residues: CASSRDGAGDEQFF. Written as DNA, the CDR3 is TGCGCCAGCAGCAGGGACGGGGCAGGGGATGAGCAGTTCTTC. V and J are TRBV5-1 and TRBJ2-1, with a tentative D call TRBD1 (6 bases). The CDR3 totals 14 residues. CDR1 is SGHRS, CDR2 YFSETQ, per germline. V was clipped by 4 bases and J by 8 bases, with 16 bases between them.

The V gene is TRBV6-1, the J gene TRBJ1-2; D ambiguous. Germline assignment: CDR1 MNHNS and CDR2 SASEGT. CDR3 length: 14 amino acids. Trimming cost V 7 bases and J 1 base, with 13 bases left between them. The CDR3 spells CASKDPTVNYGYTF. The CDR3, as DNA: TGTGCCAGCAAGGACCCAACCGTTAACTATGGCTACACCTTC.

The V call is TRBV12-3 or TRBV12-4, the J call TRBJ2-1; tentative D call: TRBD2 (5 bases). The CDR3 runs to 12 residues. V lost 5 bases and J lost 15, with 17 bases in between. This chain's CDR3 is CASSKLGEGMFF. The CDR3 DNA reads as TGTGCCAGCAGTAAACTCGGGGAAGGGATGTTCTTC.

The rearrangement joins TRBV4-1 to TRBJ1-5; the D is unclear. Trimming pared 0 bases from V and 5 bases from J, leaving 11 bases between. The germline V gene has CDR1 MGHRA and CDR2 YSYEKL. This CDR3 comprises 15 residues. CDR3 DNA: TGCGCCAGCAGCCAAGATCTTATGGGGTATCAGCCCCAGCATTTT. Translated, it gives CASSQDLMGYQPQHF.

The gene calls are TRBV5-4 and TRBJ1-2; 9 bases line up with TRBD1. The CDR3 is 15 amino acids. The V gene's germline CDR1 is SGHNT and CDR2 YYREEE (reference sequence). V trimming: 0 bases; J trimming: 3 bases; junction bases outside the gene matches: 3. The CDR3 DNA reads TGTGCCAGCAGCTTGGAGGGACAGGGTGACTATGGCTACACCTTC. It translates to CASSLEGQGDYGYTF.

J is TRBJ1-1 and V is TRBV19, with 8 nucleotides matching TRBD1. The V gene end was trimmed by 10 bases and the J gene end by 1 base; junction bases not matched to a gene: 8. This CDR3 spans 14 amino acids. Germline V CDR1 and CDR2: LNHDA, SQIVND (reference sequence). CDR3 bases: TGTGCCACCGGACAGGGCGGCAGGAACACTGAAGCTTTCTTT. It is translated as CATGQGGRNTEAFF.

This clone was found once. This chain links TRBV6-2 or TRBV6-3 with TRBJ2-3; D gene unclear. CDR1 and CDR2 (germline): MNHEY, SVGEGT. The length of the CDR3 is 12 residues. V lost 0 bases and J 5 bases, leaving 3 bases between the germline ends. The CDR3 sequence is CASSYSRDTQYF. CDR3 nucleotide sequence: TGTGCCAGCAGTTACTCCAGAGATACGCAGTATTTT.

This chain joins TRBV5-1 and TRBJ1-5; D perhaps matches TRBD1 (5 bases). Germline loops: CDR1 SGHRS, CDR2 YFSETQ. The V end was cut by 3 bases, the J end by 7 bases, with 11 bases between. This CDR3 is 13 amino acids long. The CDR3 nucleotides read TGCGCCAGCAGCTCCCTGGGGGGACAGCCCCAGCATTTT. Translation gives CASSSLGGQPQHF.

The rearrangement uses TRBV19 and TRBJ1-6; D is undetermined. This CDR3 is built from 13 residues. Germline V gene data show CDR1 as LNHDA and CDR2 as SQIVND (reference sequence). Trimming shortened V by 7 bases and J by 7 bases, and 11 bases separated the two germline ends. The CDR3 region has the DNA TGTGCCAGTAACGGGCAGAAGAATTCACCCCTCCACTTT. It yields the protein CASNGQKNSPLHF.

This clone was recorded a few times. The rearrangement joins TRBV28 to TRBJ2-7, with 11 bases lining up with TRBD2. The CDR3 is 14 residues long. CDR1 is MDHEN and CDR2 is SYDVKM in the germline V gene. V was pared by 8 bases and J by 3 bases, with 6 bases of the junction left unmatched. The CDR3 loop is CASGIGLAGYEQYF. DNA of the CDR3: TGTGCCAGCGGTATCGGACTAGCGGGCTACGAGCAGTACTTC.

This clone came up once. The gene calls are TRBV6-5 and TRBJ1-1, with a weak D call TRBD1 (6 bases). The CDR3 is 12 amino acids. V was clipped by 8 bases and J by 2 bases, with 9 bases between them. Germline V CDR1 and CDR2: MNHEY, SVGAGI. The CDR3 protein is CASRDINTEAFF. Here the CDR3 DNA reads TGTGCCAGCCGGGACATAAACACTGAAGCTTTCTTT.

J is TRBJ2-2 and V is TRBV28; 14 bases map to TRBD2. Germline V gene data show CDR1 as MDHEN and CDR2 as SYDVKM. This CDR3 is 18 amino acids long. Trimming cost V 7 bases and J 2 bases; bases outside gene matches: 9. The CDR3 region has the DNA TGTGCCAGCACCTTGGGGACTAGCGGGAGTACCAACACCGGGGAGCTGTTTTTT. This encodes CASTLGTSGSTNTGELFF.

The chain carries TRBV6-2 or TRBV6-3 and TRBJ2-7; D might be TRBD1 (5 bases). The germline V gene encodes CDR1 MNHEY and CDR2 SVGEGT. This CDR3 contains 15 residues. The V gene lost 2 bases and the J gene lost 1 base, with 12 bases spanning the gap. This CDR3 reads CASSYVGDSSYEQYF. The CDR3, as DNA: TGTGCCAGCAGTTACGTAGGGGATTCTTCCTACGAGCAGTACTTC.

This clone has a handful of counts. The chain's CDR3 is CASSRDRDRGRSGELFF. CDR3 nucleotides: TGTGCCAGTAGTCGCGACCGGGACAGGGGGCGAAGCGGGGAGCTGTTTTTT. This rearrangement joins TRBV19 to TRBJ2-2; TRBD1 agrees at 12 bases. Germline V gene data show CDR1 as LNHDA and CDR2 as SQIVND (reference sequence). The CDR3 consists of 17 residues. V was clipped by 5 bases and J by 7 bases; unmatched bases: 11.

The DNA for the CDR3 is TGTGCCAGTAGTTCGGGACAGGGAAGGACTGAAGCTTTCTTT. Its translation is CASSSGQGRTEAFF. The chain carries TRBV19 and TRBJ1-1; TRBD1 matches 9 bases. The CDR3 consists of 14 residues. Germline V lookup: CDR1 LNHDA, CDR2 SQIVND (reference sequence). The junction had 6 bases not matched to a gene; V was cut back by 5 bases and J by 5 bases.